The T cell receptor beta chain described here comes from a study of T cells expressing NK-cell markers. TCRdb re-called the 5' RACE reads and catalogs CDR3 proteins one per entry, DNA excluded. The sample data list about 370,000 distinct CDR3 sequences. The germline V gene has CDR1 SEHNR and CDR2 FQNEAQ (reference sequence). This CDR3 has 17 residues. The sequenced material came from blood T cells: a sorted CD56 or NKG2C T cell subset, CD4+ or CD8+ T cells, or bulk PBMC T cells (not recorded which). The gene calls are TRBV7-9 and TRBJ1-1. The sequence derives from a woman between 50 and 59 years old in good health. The CDR3 spells CASSLLGNFKSNTEAFF.